The following is a TCR beta chain sequence with its context. Germline CDR1 MDHEN, CDR2 SYDVKM. Losses at the gene ends were 5 bases for V and 5 bases for J; bases not matched to a gene: 5. The length of the CDR3 is 14 residues. These data originate in a study of blood T cell repertoires in COVID-19. The overall study: COVID-19 samples collected from the United States, Italy and Spain covered acute and convalescent phases.

Authors' methods: For nucleated cells, counts were estimated from reference gene primer amplification. Here immunoSEQ multiplex PCR was the method, and the copy in TCRdb shows in-frame clones only, minus some. V and J calls and clone size come straight from that table; D and trimming were deduced from the DNA. The sample shows roughly 130,000 clones, over 80% of them seen only once. Participants were aged roughly 18 to 95 years, lived in over 20 US areas, and enrolled virtually. Cohorts were based on clinical histories the participants reported. This clonotype originated in a woman in her 30s who had recovered from COVID-19. The chain joins TRBV28 to TRBJ2-1, with 8 bases identical to TRBD1. Input material: PBMCs or T cells enriched from blood (not recorded which). CDR3 sequence: CASSPLDRDNEQFF. For the CDR3, the DNA is TGTGCCAGCAGTCCCTTGGACAGGGACAATGAGCAGTTCTTC.